This T cell receptor (beta chain) was sequenced during a study of graft-versus-host responses after intestinal transplantation (dated by TCRdb to about 2021). In terms of the full investigation: Recipients received multivisceral, liver-intestinal, or isolated intestinal transplants. Every recipient was given anti-thymocyte globulin induction, then maintenance tacrolimus and steroids for about three years. After intestinal transplantation, graft-versus-host and host-versus-graft alloreactive T cell clones in the graft, circulation and bone marrow were tracked using bulk TCR-beta CDR3 sequencing. To identify alloreactive clones, pre-transplant mixed lymphocyte reaction products were sequenced and then compared with unstimulated pre-transplant donor and recipient T cells. A cohort of approximately 24 intestinal transplant recipients, including one retransplant, was enrolled, and a few patients lacking pretransplant specimens were excluded. Donor T cell macrochimerism was defined as a peak of at least 4% donor T cells among recipient peripheral blood mononuclear cells. Instead of going to the commercial service, samples from a few later patients were sequenced in-house on an Illumina MiSeq and processed with MiXCR.

Receptors were amplified or captured by the immunoSEQ multiplex PCR assay. In most patients, genomic DNA was isolated using the Qiagen DNeasy Blood and Tissue Kit and sent frozen to Adaptive Biotechnologies for TCR sequencing. For most patients, high-throughput TCR-beta CDR3 sequencing of genomic DNA was performed by Adaptive Biotechnologies. On the study's bioinformatics: Adaptive's ImmunoSEQ software was the source of the TCR sequencing data for roughly 19 patients, while a few other patients were processed with MiXCR and VDJtools. To correct CD4 versus CD8 sorting errors, sequences present in both subsets at a frequency ratio below 5:1 were removed. CDR3 nucleotide sequences shared between donor and recipient were removed because their origin could not be assigned. To count as alloreactive, a clone needed at least 2-fold expansion over unstimulated cells and a minimum CFSE-low frequency of 0.002% (template counts) or 0.001% (read counts). A clone was considered mappable if detected in the sequenced pre-transplant spleen, lymph node, or MLR CFSE-low populations of the donor or recipient. The cumulative frequency of alloreactive clones was calculated as a percentage of all sequences, weighted by copy number. TCRdb's version of the immuneACCESS table is confined to in-frame rearrangements and falls short of the full clone set. An unresolved V gene accounts for under half of the shortfall where checked; the remainder is of unknown origin. The DNA was the basis for D and trimming; V, J and clone size are from that table. For this sample the table gives some 100,000 clones, of which roughly 91% were detected only once. Approximately 1% of the sample goes to the ten largest clones.

General study outcomes and caveats: Early after transplant, peak levels of circulating GvH clones were associated with declines in HvG clones. The conclusions were limited by the relatively low number and heterogeneity of the intestinal transplant patients. Patients with donor T cell macrochimerism had high GvH to HvG T cell clonal ratios in their allografts. GvH clones turned up in recipient bone marrow, with some appearing earlier in ileal mucosa or blood, a pattern consistent with an intestinal mucosal origin.

The germline V gene (reference sequence) yields WNHNN for CDR1 and SYGVQD for CDR2. V lost 11 bases and J lost 2 bases, and the count of bases not matched to a germline gene is 13. The CDR3 goes from the cysteine to the phenylalanine over 15 residues. Here the CDR3 DNA is all that survives: 45 bases in frame from base 1. Read against the paper, the sample's time point label means: cells obtained before transplantation from donor or recipient. CD3+CD4+ and CD3+CD8+ populations were FACS-sorted from unstimulated pre-transplant donor and recipient cells taken from spleen or lymph nodes. Turning to this clone: There is no known antigen for this receptor. Per-base quality was not reported, and no clone a single base away is much larger than it.

The receptor was isolated from a human donor who was the organ donor for an intestinal transplant. Material: unstimulated CD8+ T cells sorted from spleen or lymph node cells, obtained before transplant. The chain couples TRBV10-1 to TRBJ2-3; 7 central nucleotides agree with TRBD1. The CDR3 amino acid sequence is: CAGVGGSSNTDTQYF. The DNA reads as follows: TGCGCCGGCGTAGGGGGCTCATCGAACACAGATACGCAGTATTTT.